A single sample is the source of the 10 T cell receptor beta chains below, sequenced in a study of CD8 T cells in Susac syndrome. cDNA came from about 0.51 to 1 ug RNA primed by random hexamers. TCRdb recomputed calls from the immunoSEQ multiplex PCR reads with MiXCR, one row per CDR3 protein. The table lists 150,000 to 160,000 distinct CDR3 sequences, approximately 95% of them singletons. Sequencing input: CD4+ T cells from PBMCs. The source is a human donor with Susac syndrome.

This chain joins TRBV5-4 and TRBJ1-6, with TRBD1 matching 7 bases. Germline trimming cut 2 bases from V and 8 bases from J; bases unmatched to any gene: 10. The CDR3 is 16 amino acids. Germline values: CDR1 SGHNT, CDR2 YYREEE (reference sequence). This CDR3 is CASSFAQGVVDSPLHF. The CDR3 nucleotides read TGTGCCAGCAGCTTTGCCCAGGGGGTCGTGGATTCACCCCTCCACTTT.

The gene calls are TRBV12-3 or TRBV12-4 and TRBJ1-5; unclear D gene. The CDR3 runs 15 residues. With 1 base removed from V and 3 bases from J, the gap between germline ends came to 10 bases. The CDR3 here is CASSLGAGYNQPQHF. The CDR3 nucleotides read TGTGCCAGCAGTTTAGGGGCCGGGTACAATCAGCCCCAGCATTTT.

The genes are TRBV3-1 and TRBJ2-5; D is possibly TRBD1 (5 bases). The CDR3 has 15 amino acids. Germline CDR1 is LGHDT and CDR2 is YNNKEL (reference sequence). Trimming stripped 8 bases from V and 5 bases from J, with 21 bases between. CDR3 sequence: CASAHAVRVGETQYF. Written as DNA, the CDR3 is TGTGCCAGCGCCCACGCCGTCAGGGTGGGCGAGACCCAGTACTTC.

This clonotype was detected once. The chain combines TRBV6-6 with TRBJ1-6, with D maybe TRBD1 (6 bases). The CDR3 is 13 amino acids. Germline CDR1 is MNHNY and CDR2 is SVGAGI (reference sequence). Trimming took 8 bases from V and 9 from J, leaving 14 bases between them. The CDR3: CASGVGGGSPLHF. The CDR3 nucleotides read TGTGCCAGCGGAGTGGGGGGCGGTTCACCCCTCCACTTT.

Worth noting for this clonotype: No conserved phenylalanine or tryptophan ends this CDR3, so it is likely a read error. The chain carries TRBV20-1 and TRBJ2-7; TRBD1 aligns across 8 bases. CDR1 is DFQATT and CDR2 is SNEGSKA in the germline V gene (reference sequence). V shed 6 bases, J shed 5 bases, and the junction held 6 bases outside the gene matches. The CDR3 runs 12 residues. The CDR3 region is CSALDRAHEQYL. CDR3 DNA sequence: TGCAGTGCCCTGGACAGGGCACACGAGCAGTACTTA.

The chain combines TRBV20-1 with TRBJ2-7; tentatively, D is TRBD2 (7 bases). CDR3 length equals 15 residues. The V gene lost 0 bases and the J gene lost 2 bases, with 14 bases spanning the gap. Germline CDR1 DFQATT, CDR2 SNEGSKA (reference sequence). CDR3 coding DNA: TGCAGTGCTAGAGATGGGGGGGGGCCTACCTACGAGCAGTACTTC. This codes for CSARDGGGPTYEQYF.

The chain uses TRBV29-1 and TRBJ2-7; 9 nucleotides agree with TRBD1. The CDR3 loop spans 13 amino acids. Losses at the gene ends were 6 bases for V and 4 bases for J; bases not matched to a gene: 7. Germline loops: CDR1 SQVTM, CDR2 ANQGSEA. The CDR3 DNA sequence: TGCAGCGTGGGACAGGGATTTAATTACGAGCAGTACTTC. Amino acid sequence: CSVGQGFNYEQYF.

The rearrangement joins TRBV18 to TRBJ1-2; 8 bases line up with TRBD1. J lost 6 bases, V lost 3 bases, and 9 bases had no gene match. CDR3 length: 15 amino acids. In germline, CDR1 is KGHSH, CDR2 LQKENI. The CDR3 region has the DNA TGTGCCAGCTCACCCCCAGGACAGGGTTTGGATGGCTACACCTTC. This gives the protein CASSPPGQGLDGYTF.

The rearrangement uses TRBV7-9 and TRBJ2-3; D unresolved. The germline V gene encodes CDR1 SEHNR and CDR2 FQNEAQ (reference sequence). The V end lost 5 bases, the J end lost 6 bases, and 9 bases lay between the germline ends. The CDR3 sequence is 12 residues long. The CDR3 DNA reads as TGTGCCAGCAGCGCGAACGGTGATACGCAGTATTTT. Protein: CASSANGDTQYF.

The chain combines TRBV27 with TRBJ1-6, with 8 nucleotides matching TRBD1. CDR1 and CDR2 from the germline V gene are MNHEY and SMNVEV (reference sequence). Trimming cost V 4 bases and J 10 bases; bases outside gene matches: 9. There are 15 residues in the CDR3. The CDR3 sequence is CASSSRQGRGSPLHF. The DNA for the CDR3 is TGTGCCAGCAGTTCTCGACAGGGGAGAGGATCACCCCTCCACTTT.